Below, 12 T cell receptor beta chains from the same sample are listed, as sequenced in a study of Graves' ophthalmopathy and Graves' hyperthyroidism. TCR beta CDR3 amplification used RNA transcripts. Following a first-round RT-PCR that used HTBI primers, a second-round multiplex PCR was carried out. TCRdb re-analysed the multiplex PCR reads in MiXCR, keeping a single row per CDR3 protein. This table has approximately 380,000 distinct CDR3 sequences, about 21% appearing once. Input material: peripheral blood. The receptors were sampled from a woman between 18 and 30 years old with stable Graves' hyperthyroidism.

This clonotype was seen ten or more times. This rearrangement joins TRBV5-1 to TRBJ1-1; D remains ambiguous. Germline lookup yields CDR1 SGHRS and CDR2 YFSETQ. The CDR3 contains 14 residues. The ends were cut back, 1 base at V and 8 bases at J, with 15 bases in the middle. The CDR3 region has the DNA TGCGCCAGCAGCTTGACTTATCGAACACCCGAAGCTTTCTTT. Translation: CASSLTYRTPEAFF.

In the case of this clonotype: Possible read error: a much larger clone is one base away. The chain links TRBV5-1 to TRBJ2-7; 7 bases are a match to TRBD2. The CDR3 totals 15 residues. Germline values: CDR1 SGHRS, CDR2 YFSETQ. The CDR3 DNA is TGCGCCAGCATCTTGACGGGACTACCCTCCTACGAGCAGTACTTC. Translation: CASILTGLPSYEQYF.

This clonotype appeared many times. The CDR3 DNA reads as TGTGCCAGCAGTGTTCCCTACCGGTGGGGACAGCGCTCCTACGAGCAGTACTTC. The encoded protein is CASSVPYRWGQRSYEQYF. The chain is built from TRBV28 and TRBJ2-7; 7 bases are shared with TRBD1. The CDR3 sequence is 18 residues long. V lost 5 bases, J lost 0 bases, and 16 bases stayed unmatched. The germline V gene has CDR1 MDHEN and CDR2 SYDVKM.

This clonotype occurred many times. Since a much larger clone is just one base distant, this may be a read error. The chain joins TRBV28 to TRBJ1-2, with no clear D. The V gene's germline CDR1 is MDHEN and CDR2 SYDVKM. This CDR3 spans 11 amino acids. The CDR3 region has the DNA TGTGCCAGCAGTTCTAAGTATGGCTACACCTTC. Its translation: CASSSKYGYTF.

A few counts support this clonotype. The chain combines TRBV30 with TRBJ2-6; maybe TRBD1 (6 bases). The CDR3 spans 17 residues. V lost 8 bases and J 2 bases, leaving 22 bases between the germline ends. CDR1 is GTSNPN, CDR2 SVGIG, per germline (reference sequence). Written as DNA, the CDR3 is TGTGCCGGGACACGAGGGGCCCTCACTGCTGGGGCCAACGTCCTGACTTTC. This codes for CAGTRGALTAGANVLTF.

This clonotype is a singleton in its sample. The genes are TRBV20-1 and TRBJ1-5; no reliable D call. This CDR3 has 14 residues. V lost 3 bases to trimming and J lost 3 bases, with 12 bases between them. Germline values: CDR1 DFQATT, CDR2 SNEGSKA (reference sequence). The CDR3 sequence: CSASRGDLNQPQHF. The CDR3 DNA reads TGCAGTGCTAGTCGGGGAGATCTCAATCAGCCCCAGCATTTT.

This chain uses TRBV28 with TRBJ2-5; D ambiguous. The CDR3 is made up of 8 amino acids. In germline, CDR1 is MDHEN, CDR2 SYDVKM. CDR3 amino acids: CALETQYF. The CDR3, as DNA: TGTGCGTTAGAGACCCAGTACTTC.

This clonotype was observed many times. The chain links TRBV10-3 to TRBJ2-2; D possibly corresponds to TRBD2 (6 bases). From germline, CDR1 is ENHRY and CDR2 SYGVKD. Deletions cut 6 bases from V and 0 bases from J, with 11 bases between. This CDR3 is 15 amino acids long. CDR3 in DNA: TGTGCCATCAGACGAAGCGGGCCGAACACCGGGGAGCTGTTTTTT. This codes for CAIRRSGPNTGELFF.

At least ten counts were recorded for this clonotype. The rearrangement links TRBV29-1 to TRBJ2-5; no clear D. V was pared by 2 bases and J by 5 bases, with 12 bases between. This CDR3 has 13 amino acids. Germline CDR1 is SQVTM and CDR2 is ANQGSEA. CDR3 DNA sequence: TGCAGCGTTGAACTGGGATCGAGCGAGACCCAGTACTTC. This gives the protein CSVELGSSETQYF.

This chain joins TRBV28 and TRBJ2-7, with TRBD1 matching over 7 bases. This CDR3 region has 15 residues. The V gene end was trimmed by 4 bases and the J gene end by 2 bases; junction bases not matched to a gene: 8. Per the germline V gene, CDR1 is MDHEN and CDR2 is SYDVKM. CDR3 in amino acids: CASSYPGTVPYEQYF. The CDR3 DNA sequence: TGTGCCAGCAGTTACCCCGGGACAGTCCCCTACGAGCAGTACTTC.

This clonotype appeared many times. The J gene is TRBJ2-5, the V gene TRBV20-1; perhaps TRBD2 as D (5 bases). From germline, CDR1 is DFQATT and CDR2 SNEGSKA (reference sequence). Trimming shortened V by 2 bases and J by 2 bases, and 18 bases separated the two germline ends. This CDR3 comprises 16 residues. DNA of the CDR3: TGCAGTGCTAGACCCTCCGTCGGTAGCGATCAAGAGACCCAGTACTTC. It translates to CSARPSVGSDQETQYF.

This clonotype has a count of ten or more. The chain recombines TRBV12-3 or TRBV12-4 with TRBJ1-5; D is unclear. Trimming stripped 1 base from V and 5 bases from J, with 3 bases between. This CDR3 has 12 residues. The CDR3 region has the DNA TGTGCCAGCAGTTTAGAAGATCAGCCCCAGCATTTT. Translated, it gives CASSLEDQPQHF.